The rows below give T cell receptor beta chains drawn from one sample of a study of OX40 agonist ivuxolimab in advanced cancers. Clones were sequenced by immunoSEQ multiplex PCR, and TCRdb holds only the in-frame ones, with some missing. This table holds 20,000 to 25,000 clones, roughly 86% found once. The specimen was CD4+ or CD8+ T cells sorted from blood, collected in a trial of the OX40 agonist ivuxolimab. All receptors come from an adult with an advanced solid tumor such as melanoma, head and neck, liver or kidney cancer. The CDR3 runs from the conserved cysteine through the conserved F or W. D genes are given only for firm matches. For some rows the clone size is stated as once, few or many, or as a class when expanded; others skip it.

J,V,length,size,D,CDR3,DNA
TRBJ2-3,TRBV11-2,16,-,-,CASSLDRIPTVDTQYF,TGTGCCAGCAGCTTAGATCGGATTCCCACCGTAGATACGCAGTATTTT
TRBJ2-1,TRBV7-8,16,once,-,CASSLTQGSRRNEQFF,TGTGCCAGCAGCCTCACCCAAGGGAGTCGCAGGAATGAGCAGTTCTTC
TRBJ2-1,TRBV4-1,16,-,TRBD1,CASSQDRTGAYNEQFF,TGCGCCAGCAGCCAAGATAGAACAGGGGCCTACAATGAGCAGTTCTTC
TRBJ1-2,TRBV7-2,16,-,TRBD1,CASSLRGGTANYGYTF,TGTGCCAGCAGCTTAAGAGGGGGCACAGCTAACTATGGCTACACCTTC
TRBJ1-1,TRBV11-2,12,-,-,CASSSTTGEAFF,TGTGCCAGCAGCTCTACTACAGGGGAAGCTTTCTTT
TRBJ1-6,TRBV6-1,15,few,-,CASRTTGKGNSPLHF,TGTGCCAGCAGAACAACTGGGAAAGGGAATTCACCCCTCCACTTT
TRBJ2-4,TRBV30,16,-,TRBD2,CAWNSGGLIAKNIQYF,TGTGCCTGGAATAGCGGGGGGCTCATAGCCAAAAACATTCAGTACTTC
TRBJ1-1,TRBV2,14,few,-,CASSEIVTRTEAFF,TGTGCCAGCAGTGAAATAGTGACGAGAACTGAAGCTTTCTTT
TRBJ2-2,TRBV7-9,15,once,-,CASSAGIWGTGELFF,TGTGCCAGCAGCGCTGGGATCTGGGGGACCGGGGAGCTGTTTTTT
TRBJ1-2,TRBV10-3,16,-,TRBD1,CAISEPNRGVGYGYTF,TGTGCCATCAGTGAGCCGAACAGGGGAGTCGGCTATGGCTACACCTTC
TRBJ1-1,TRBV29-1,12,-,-,CSVDGQNTEAFF,TGCAGCGTTGACGGCCAGAACACTGAAGCTTTCTTT
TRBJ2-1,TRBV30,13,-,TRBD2,CAWNSGVEYEQFF,TGTGCCTGGAACAGCGGGGTTGAGTATGAGCAGTTCTTC
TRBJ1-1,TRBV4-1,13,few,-,CASSQWTAGEAFF,TGCGCCAGCAGCCAATGGACGGCTGGTGAAGCTTTCTTT
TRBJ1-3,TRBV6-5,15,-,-,CASSPGGGRWDTIYF,TGTGCCAGCAGCCCGGGGGGCGGAAGGTGGGACACCATATATTTT
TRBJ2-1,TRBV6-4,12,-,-,CASSDGWNEQFF,TGTGCCAGCAGTGACGGGTGGAATGAGCAGTTCTTC
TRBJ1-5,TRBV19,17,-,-,CASSIETRQGIIQPQHF,TGTGCCAGTAGTATAGAGACACGTCAGGGGATCATCCAGCCCCAGCATTTT
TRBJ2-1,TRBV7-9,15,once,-,CASTVSGTRYNEQFF,TGTGCCAGCACCGTGTCCGGGACTCGCTACAATGAGCAGTTCTTC
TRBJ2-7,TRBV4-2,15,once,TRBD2,CASSQEWRGGDEQYF,TGTGCCAGCAGCCAAGAATGGCGGGGGGGCGACGAGCAGTACTTC
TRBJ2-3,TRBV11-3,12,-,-,CASSFTPDTQYF,TGTGCCAGCAGCTTTACCCCAGATACGCAGTATTTT
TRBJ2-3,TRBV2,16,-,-,CASSPLTGTQTDTQYF,TGTGCCAGCAGTCCACTTACAGGGACCCAGACAGATACGCAGTATTTT
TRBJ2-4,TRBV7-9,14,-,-,CASSTGDVFRIQYF,TGTGCCAGCAGCACCGGGGATGTTTTTCGGATTCAGTACTTC
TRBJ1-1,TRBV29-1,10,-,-,CSVYRYEAFF,TGCAGCGTTTATCGTTATGAAGCTTTCTTT